What follows is one T cell receptor beta chain and its context. Its antigen is not known. Deletions cut 5 bases from V and 3 bases from J, with 14 bases between. CDR1 is SGHTA, CDR2 FQGNSA, per germline. This CDR3 comprises 14 residues. The entry originates in a study of shared clonotypes between healthy human individuals. General study findings and limits: Clonotypes that were shared across a handful of donors made up around 5% of naive CD4 clonotypes.

Naive CD8 cells lacked CD45RO and underwent positive selection for CCR7, leaving out terminally differentiated effector memory CD45RA+ cells. Original processing methods: Without quality scores, immunoSEQ junctional reads could not be filtered like full-length reads. This table comes from immunoSEQ multiplex PCR, and its TCRdb copy is limited to in-frame clones, with some not included. V and J calls and clone size are given by that table; D and trimming were obtained from the DNA. The sample contains under 2,000,000 clones, less than 95% of which appear only once. Material: naive CD8+ T cells sorted from blood. The sequence was collected from a man between 18 and 35 years old in good health. The rearrangement uses TRBV7-2 and TRBJ2-7; D gene ambiguous. The CDR3, as DNA: TGTGCCAGCAGCCCAAGCTCGGGTCTCTACGAGCAGTACTTC. The encoded protein is CASSPSSGLYEQYF.